The clone carrying this T cell receptor (beta chain) has just a few counts. Its target is not known. The data originate from a study of quantifying T cell responses using KT2 cells. Study in general: RNA was reverse transcribed with TCR alpha and beta constant-region primers. A predetermined fluorescence threshold ended the second PCR, run as a qPCR.

General study findings and limits: Detection of KT2 sequences held at the lowest tested level, about one cell per 100,000 PBMC.

The V end was cut by 2 bases, the J end by 0 bases, with 22 bases between. Germline assignment: CDR1 DFQATT and CDR2 SNEGSKA (reference sequence). The CDR3 extends over 18 amino acids. An oligo carrying a UMI was ligated to the cDNA 3' end. First-round PCR used 4 cycles and beta primers RC1.1 and RC1.2 covering TRBC1 and TRBC2. MiXCR was run by TCRdb on the UMI-ligation and nested PCR reads, yielding one entry per CDR3 protein. Of roughly 50,000 distinct CDR3 sequences detected, over 9% appear once; the ten largest clones hold about 9%. What was sequenced was PBMCs spiked with cells of the T cell clone KT2. The origin of this receptor is a human donor. This sequence joins TRBV20-1 and TRBJ2-5; possibly TRBD2 for D (6 bases). DNA for the CDR3: TGCAGTGCTAGATTGGAGTATGGAGCGGGCCGATACCAAGAGACCCAGTACTTC. Amino acid sequence: CSARLEYGAGRYQETQYF.